This TCR beta chain was identified during a study of T cell responses to AZD1222 COVID-19 vaccine. Some clones are missing from TCRdb's copy, which holds only in-frame ones; the method was immunoSEQ multiplex PCR. The top ten clones hold around 20% of a sample with 95,000 to 110,000 clones, about 90% of them seen once. This CDR3 region has 15 residues. V gave up 4 bases and J gave up 10 bases; unmatched junction bases: 13. From germline, CDR1 is MGHRA and CDR2 YSYEKL. V and J are TRBV4-1 and TRBJ2-1; 7 nucleotides agree with TRBD2. The source was peripheral blood, collected on day 0 of AZD1222 vaccination. This clonotype originated in an adult in good health. CDR3 DNA: TGCGCCAGCAGCCTCCCATGGGCGGGGGTAAAAGAGCAGTTCTTC. Amino acid sequence: CASSLPWAGVKEQFF.